The 13 T cell receptor beta chains below were found in one sample sequenced in a study of blood T cell repertoires in COVID-19. The table came from immunoSEQ multiplex PCR; TCRdb's copy has only in-frame clones and leaves some out. The repertoire has roughly 430,000 clones, approximately 91% of them found once; the top ten carry 2% to 2.5%. The sequencing sample was made of PBMCs or T cells enriched from blood (not recorded which). The receptor set was obtained from a woman aged 40 to 50 with acute COVID-19.

This clone appeared a single time. The chain uses TRBV5-6 and TRBJ1-4, with 8 nucleotides matching TRBD1. V lost 2 bases, J lost 3 bases, and 15 bases stayed unmatched. The V gene's germline CDR1 is SGHDT and CDR2 YYEEEE. This CDR3 has 19 residues. CDR3 bases: TGTGCCAGCAGCTTTTCCGGGACAGGTTTCATTTCGTCTAATGAAAAACTGTTTTTT. Residues: CASSFSGTGFISSNEKLFF.

The chain has TRBV6-5 and TRBJ2-1; 9 nucleotides match TRBD1. The CDR3 length is 15 residues. The germline V gene encodes CDR1 MNHEY and CDR2 SVGAGI. V dropped 5 bases and J dropped 5; count of bases not matched to a gene: 7. The CDR3 DNA reads TGTGCCAGCAGTAAGACAGGGGGGCGGAACAATGAGCAGTTCTTC. It encodes CASSKTGGRNNEQFF.

The rearrangement joins TRBV6-1 to TRBJ1-2; 7 positions agree with TRBD1. Germline-derived CDR1 and CDR2 are MNHNS and SASEGT. J gave up 5 bases and V 3 bases, and 6 bases lay outside the gene matches. The CDR3 has 14 amino acids. CDR3 amino acids: CASSEEGTVYGYTF. DNA of the CDR3: TGTGCCAGCAGTGAGGAAGGGACAGTTTATGGCTACACCTTC.

The gene calls are TRBV5-1 and TRBJ2-5; 7 nucleotides align to TRBD1. Looked up from germline, CDR1 is SGHRS and CDR2 is YFSETQ. This CDR3 has 13 amino acids. The junction had 6 bases not matched to a gene; V was cut back by 5 bases and J by 5 bases. The CDR3 region is CASRFQGGETQYF. CDR3 nucleotides: TGCGCCAGCAGATTTCAAGGGGGCGAGACCCAGTACTTC.

With regard to this clone: Other DNA sequences in the sample encode the same CDR3. This rearrangement joins TRBV2 to TRBJ2-7; D possibly corresponds to TRBD1 (6 bases). This CDR3 comprises 13 residues. V was shortened by 2 bases and J by 2 bases, with 7 bases between the two germline ends. CDR1 is SNHLY, CDR2 FYNNEI, per germline. This CDR3 is CASSETGTYEQYF. The CDR3 DNA reads TGTGCCAGCAGTGAAACAGGGACCTACGAGCAGTACTTC.

The gene calls are TRBV3-1 (or the pseudogene TRBV3-2) and TRBJ2-1; D is unclear. V was clipped by 0 bases and J by 10 bases, with 10 bases between them. Germline CDR1 LGHDT, CDR2 YNNKEL (reference sequence). The CDR3 is made up of 13 amino acids. CDR3 DNA: TGTGCCAGCAGCCAAGATCTTGGCCAGGAGCAGTTCTTC. Translated, it gives CASSQDLGQEQFF.

The V and J genes are TRBV9 and TRBJ2-7, with no clear D. In germline, CDR1 is SGDLS, CDR2 YYNGEE. The ends were cut back, 4 bases at V and 2 bases at J, with 19 bases in the middle. This CDR3 is 16 amino acids long. CDR3 sequence: CASSPGGSASAYEQYF. The CDR3 region has the DNA TGTGCCAGCAGCCCTGGCGGCTCCGCGTCCGCCTACGAGCAGTACTTC.

This rearrangement joins TRBV15 to TRBJ2-3, with 10 bases identical to TRBD1. Looked up from germline, CDR1 is LNHNV and CDR2 is YYDKDF (reference sequence). The V gene end was trimmed by 5 bases and the J gene end by 4 bases; junction bases not matched to a gene: 12. The CDR3 runs to 17 residues. The CDR3 spells CATSVKRTGGMSDTQYF. In DNA form, the CDR3 reads TGTGCCACCAGCGTGAAAAGGACAGGGGGAATGTCAGATACGCAGTATTTT.

The CDR3 sequence is CASSLNRLYGYTF. CDR3 DNA sequence: TGTGCCAGCAGCTTGAACAGGCTCTATGGCTACACCTTC. The V gene is TRBV11-2, the J gene TRBJ1-2, with D possibly matching TRBD1 (5 bases). V lost 3 bases and J 4 bases, leaving 9 bases between the germline ends. Germline lookup yields CDR1 SGHAT and CDR2 FQNNGV. The CDR3 extends over 13 amino acids. The whole variable domain, remainder taken from reference TRBV11-2 and TRBJ1-2, is EAGVAQSPRYKIIEKRQSVAFWCNPISGHATLYWYQQILGQGPKLLIQFQNNGVVDDSQLPKDRFSAERLKGVDSTLKIQPAKLEDSAVYLCASSLNRLYGYTFGSGTRLTVV.

The chain carries TRBV3-1 (or the pseudogene TRBV3-2) and TRBJ1-2; D is unclear. The length of the CDR3 is 15 residues. With 4 bases removed from V and 8 bases from J, the gap between germline ends came to 20 bases. Germline CDR1 and CDR2: LGHDT and YNNKEL (reference sequence). CDR3 in DNA: TGTGCCAGCAGCCCGACGCCGAACAGCTCTGAAGGCTACACCTTC. Protein product: CASSPTPNSSEGYTF.

The genes are TRBV7-9 and TRBJ2-7; tentative D call: TRBD1 (6 bases). V shed 4 bases and J shed 1 base, with 11 bases lying between them. The CDR3 consists of 14 residues. Germline V gives CDR1 SEHNR, CDR2 FQNEAQ (reference sequence). In DNA form, the CDR3 reads TGTGCCAGCAGCTCTGACAGGCTGTCCTACGAGCAGTACTTC. Amino acid sequence: CASSSDRLSYEQYF.

The rearrangement links TRBV27 to TRBJ1-2, with TRBD1 as a possible D gene (5 bases). Between the trimmed V and J ends, which lost 4 bases and 6 bases, there was a span of 12 bases. CDR1 is MNHEY and CDR2 is SMNVEV in the germline V gene (reference sequence). CDR3 size: 13 residues. The CDR3 here is CASSSRVGHGYTF. In DNA, the CDR3 is TGTGCCAGCAGTTCCAGGGTTGGGCATGGCTACACCTTC.

The chain has TRBV30 and TRBJ2-7, with unresolved D. V was shortened by 1 base and J by 5 bases, with 12 bases between the two germline ends. In germline, CDR1 is GTSNPN, CDR2 SVGIG (reference sequence). CDR3 size: 13 residues. DNA of the CDR3: TGTGCCTGGAGTGGTCGGGTCCTGGACGAGCAGTACTTC. It yields the protein CAWSGRVLDEQYF.